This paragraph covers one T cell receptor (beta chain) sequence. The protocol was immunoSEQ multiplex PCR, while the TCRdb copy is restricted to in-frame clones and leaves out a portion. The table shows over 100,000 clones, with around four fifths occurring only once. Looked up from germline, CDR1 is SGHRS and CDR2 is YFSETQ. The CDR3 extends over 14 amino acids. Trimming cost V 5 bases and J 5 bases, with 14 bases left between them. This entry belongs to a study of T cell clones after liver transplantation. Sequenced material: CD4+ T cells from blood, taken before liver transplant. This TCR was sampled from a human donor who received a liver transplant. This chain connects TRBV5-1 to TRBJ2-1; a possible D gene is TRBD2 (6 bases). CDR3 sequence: CASRRGWRDNEQFF. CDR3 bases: TGCGCCAGCAGAAGGGGTTGGAGGGACAATGAGCAGTTCTTC. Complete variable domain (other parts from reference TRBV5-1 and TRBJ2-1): KAGVTQTPRYLIKTRGQQVTLSCSPISGHRSVSWYQQTPGQGLQFLFEYFSETQRNKGNFPGRFSGRQFSNSRSEMNVSTLELGDSALYLCASRRGWRDNEQFFGPGTRLTVL.